This is a list of T cell receptor beta chains from one sample in a study of T cells in Graves' hyperthyroidism and ophthalmopathy. MiXCR, applied by TCRdb to the multiplex PCR reads, yields one record per CDR3 protein. Altogether more than 550,000 distinct CDR3 sequences are present, approximately 18% being singletons, with the ten largest covering 16%. Material for sequencing was blood. These receptors were collected from a woman between 45 and 60 years old with Graves' hyperthyroidism that later progressed to Graves' ophthalmopathy. CDR3s include the opening cysteine and the closing phenylalanine or tryptophan. Each record gives: clone size, D gene, V gene, J gene, CDR3 protein, CDR3 DNA. The D gene is left open where the match is weak. A clone size is listed for some rows: how often the clone was seen (once, few, many), or a class if it is expanded.

>few|-|TRBV7-8|TRBJ1-5
CASSPDGKNQPQHF
TGTGCCAGCAGCCCCGACGGAAAGAATCAGCCCCAGCATTTT
>many|TRBD1|TRBV7-2|TRBJ2-5
CASIPMLGGTTQYF
TGTGCCAGCATCCCTATGTTAGGGGGCACGACCCAGTACTTC
>few|TRBD2|TRBV5-1|TRBJ2-1
CASSPGLVIEQFF
TGCGCCAGCAGCCCTGGACTAGTGATTGAGCAGTTCTTC
>many|TRBD2|TRBV20-1|TRBJ2-5
CSARPLTSGGETQYF
TGCAGTGCTAGACCCCTGACTAGCGGGGGGGAGACCCAGTACTTC
>few|TRBD1|TRBV7-9|TRBJ2-1
CASSLVDRGSSDEQFF
TGTGCCAGCAGCTTAGTCGACAGGGGCTCCTCGGATGAGCAGTTCTTC
>many|-|TRBV11-2|TRBJ1-2
CASSRDPAQGYTF
TGTGCCAGCAGCCGGGACCCGGCCCAGGGCTACACCTTC
>-|-|TRBV9|TRBJ1-2
CASSPGIGGYTF
TGTGCCAGCAGCCCGGGGATCGGGGGCTACACCTTC
>many|-|TRBV18|TRBJ1-5
CASSAGMGGNQPQHF
TGTGCCAGCTCAGCTGGTATGGGGGGCAATCAGCCCCAGCATTTT
>few|TRBD1|TRBV20-1|TRBJ1-2
CSAREPGQGNGYTF
TGCAGTGCTAGAGAACCGGGACAGGGAAATGGCTACACCTTC
>-|-|TRBV9|TRBJ2-2
CASSVRGRGSNTGELFF
TGTGCCAGCAGCGTAAGGGGACGAGGGTCGAACACCGGGGAGCTGTTTTTT
>-|-|TRBV5-1|TRBJ2-5
CASSPARQHIQETQYF
TGCGCCAGCAGCCCGGCCCGACAGCATATCCAAGAGACCCAGTACTTC
>-|-|TRBV5-5|TRBJ2-1
CASSPTVPSGWGNEQFF
TGTGCCAGCAGCCCCACGGTGCCGTCCGGGTGGGGGAATGAGCAGTTCTTC
>-|TRBD1|TRBV6-1|TRBJ2-4
CASSLGQGGIQYF
TGTGCCAGCAGTCTCGGACAGGGGGGCATTCAGTACTTC
>many|-|TRBV2|TRBJ2-3
CASSVQGSTDTQYF
TGTGCCAGCAGTGTTCAGGGGAGCACAGATACGCAGTATTTT
>-|TRBD2|TRBV7-9|TRBJ2-3
CASSSRDYWVTDTQYF
TGTGCCAGCAGCTCTCGGGACTATTGGGTCACAGATACGCAGTATTTT
>many|-|TRBV6-1|TRBJ1-2
CASTLGGAANYGYTF
TGTGCCAGCACCCTCGGGGGGGCAGCTAACTATGGCTACACCTTC
>few|-|TRBV12-3/TRBV12-4|TRBJ2-1
CASSYRLGGYSYNEQFF
TGTGCCAGCAGTTACCGTCTCGGGGGCTACTCCTACAATGAGCAGTTCTTC
>many|-|TRBV6-1|TRBJ1-1
CASSLGFGTEAFF
TGTGCCAGCAGTTTAGGTTTTGGCACTGAAGCTTTCTTT
>-|-|TRBV20-1|TRBJ1-2
CSARNRRTANYGYTF
TGCAGTGCTAGGAACAGGAGGACCGCTAACTATGGCTACACCTTC
>-|TRBD1|TRBV3-1|TRBJ1-1
CASSQDRQGGEWNTEAFF
TGTGCCAGCAGCCAAGATCGACAAGGGGGCGAGTGGAACACTGAAGCTTTCTTT
>-|-|TRBV19|TRBJ2-4
CASSMPWESNTKNIQYF
TGTGCCAGTAGTATGCCGTGGGAATCCAACACCAAAAACATTCAGTACTTC
>few|TRBD2|TRBV27|TRBJ2-1
CASSLTGLAGGSSYNEQFF
TGTGCCAGCAGTTTAACCGGACTAGCGGGGGGGAGCTCCTACAATGAGCAGTTCTTC
>-|TRBD2|TRBV12-3/TRBV12-4|TRBJ2-5
CASSPRLAGPQETQYF
TGTGCCAGCAGTCCCCGACTAGCGGGGCCCCAAGAGACCCAGTACTTC
>many|TRBD1|TRBV5-1|TRBJ1-2
CASSPGQGANYGYTF
TGTGCCAGCAGCCCGGGACAGGGAGCTAACTATGGCTACACCTTC
>-|-|TRBV29-1|TRBJ1-2
CSVGAVGNYGYTF
TGCAGCGTTGGGGCAGTTGGGAACTATGGCTACACCTTC
>many|TRBD1|TRBV3-1|TRBJ2-5
CASSQPTGDQETQYF
TGTGCCAGCAGCCAACCCACAGGGGACCAAGAGACCCAGTACTTC
>many|TRBD1|TRBV3-1|TRBJ1-2
CASSQGQGARYGYTF
TGTGCCAGCAGCCAAGGGCAGGGGGCTCGCTATGGCTACACCTTC
>many|-|TRBV13|TRBJ2-6
CANRGSGANVLTF
TGTGCCAACCGGGGTAGTGGGGCCAACGTCCTGACTTTC
>few|-|TRBV7-9|TRBJ2-3
CASSFLMDTQYF
TGTGCCAGCAGCTTTCTAATGGATACGCAGTATTTT